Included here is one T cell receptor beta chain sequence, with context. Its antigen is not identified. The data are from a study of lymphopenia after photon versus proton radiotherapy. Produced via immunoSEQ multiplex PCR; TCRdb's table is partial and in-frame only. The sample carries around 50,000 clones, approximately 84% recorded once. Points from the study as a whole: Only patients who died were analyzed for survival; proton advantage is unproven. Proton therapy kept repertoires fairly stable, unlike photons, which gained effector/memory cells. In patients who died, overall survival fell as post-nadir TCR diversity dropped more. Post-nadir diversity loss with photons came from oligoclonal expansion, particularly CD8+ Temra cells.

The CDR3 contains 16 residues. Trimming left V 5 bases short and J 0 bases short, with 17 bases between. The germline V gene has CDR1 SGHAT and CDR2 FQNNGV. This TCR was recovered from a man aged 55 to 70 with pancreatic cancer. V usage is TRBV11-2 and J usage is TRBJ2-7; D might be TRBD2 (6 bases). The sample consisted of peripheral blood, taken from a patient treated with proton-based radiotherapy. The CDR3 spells CASSAYPGRNSYEQYF. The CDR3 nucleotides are TGTGCCAGCAGCGCGTATCCGGGGAGGAACTCCTACGAGCAGTACTTC.